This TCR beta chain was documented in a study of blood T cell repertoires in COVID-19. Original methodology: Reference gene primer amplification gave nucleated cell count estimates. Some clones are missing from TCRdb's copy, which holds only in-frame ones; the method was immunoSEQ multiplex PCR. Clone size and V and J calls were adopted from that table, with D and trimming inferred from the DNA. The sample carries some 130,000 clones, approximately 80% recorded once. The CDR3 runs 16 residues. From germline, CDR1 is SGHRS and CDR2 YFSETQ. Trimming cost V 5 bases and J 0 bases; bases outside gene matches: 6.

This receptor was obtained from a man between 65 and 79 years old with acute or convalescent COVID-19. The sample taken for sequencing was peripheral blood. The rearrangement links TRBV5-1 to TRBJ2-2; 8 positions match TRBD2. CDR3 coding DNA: TGCGCCAGCAGTTCCGACGGGGGGGCGAACACCGGGGAGCTGTTTTTT. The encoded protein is CASSSDGGANTGELFF.